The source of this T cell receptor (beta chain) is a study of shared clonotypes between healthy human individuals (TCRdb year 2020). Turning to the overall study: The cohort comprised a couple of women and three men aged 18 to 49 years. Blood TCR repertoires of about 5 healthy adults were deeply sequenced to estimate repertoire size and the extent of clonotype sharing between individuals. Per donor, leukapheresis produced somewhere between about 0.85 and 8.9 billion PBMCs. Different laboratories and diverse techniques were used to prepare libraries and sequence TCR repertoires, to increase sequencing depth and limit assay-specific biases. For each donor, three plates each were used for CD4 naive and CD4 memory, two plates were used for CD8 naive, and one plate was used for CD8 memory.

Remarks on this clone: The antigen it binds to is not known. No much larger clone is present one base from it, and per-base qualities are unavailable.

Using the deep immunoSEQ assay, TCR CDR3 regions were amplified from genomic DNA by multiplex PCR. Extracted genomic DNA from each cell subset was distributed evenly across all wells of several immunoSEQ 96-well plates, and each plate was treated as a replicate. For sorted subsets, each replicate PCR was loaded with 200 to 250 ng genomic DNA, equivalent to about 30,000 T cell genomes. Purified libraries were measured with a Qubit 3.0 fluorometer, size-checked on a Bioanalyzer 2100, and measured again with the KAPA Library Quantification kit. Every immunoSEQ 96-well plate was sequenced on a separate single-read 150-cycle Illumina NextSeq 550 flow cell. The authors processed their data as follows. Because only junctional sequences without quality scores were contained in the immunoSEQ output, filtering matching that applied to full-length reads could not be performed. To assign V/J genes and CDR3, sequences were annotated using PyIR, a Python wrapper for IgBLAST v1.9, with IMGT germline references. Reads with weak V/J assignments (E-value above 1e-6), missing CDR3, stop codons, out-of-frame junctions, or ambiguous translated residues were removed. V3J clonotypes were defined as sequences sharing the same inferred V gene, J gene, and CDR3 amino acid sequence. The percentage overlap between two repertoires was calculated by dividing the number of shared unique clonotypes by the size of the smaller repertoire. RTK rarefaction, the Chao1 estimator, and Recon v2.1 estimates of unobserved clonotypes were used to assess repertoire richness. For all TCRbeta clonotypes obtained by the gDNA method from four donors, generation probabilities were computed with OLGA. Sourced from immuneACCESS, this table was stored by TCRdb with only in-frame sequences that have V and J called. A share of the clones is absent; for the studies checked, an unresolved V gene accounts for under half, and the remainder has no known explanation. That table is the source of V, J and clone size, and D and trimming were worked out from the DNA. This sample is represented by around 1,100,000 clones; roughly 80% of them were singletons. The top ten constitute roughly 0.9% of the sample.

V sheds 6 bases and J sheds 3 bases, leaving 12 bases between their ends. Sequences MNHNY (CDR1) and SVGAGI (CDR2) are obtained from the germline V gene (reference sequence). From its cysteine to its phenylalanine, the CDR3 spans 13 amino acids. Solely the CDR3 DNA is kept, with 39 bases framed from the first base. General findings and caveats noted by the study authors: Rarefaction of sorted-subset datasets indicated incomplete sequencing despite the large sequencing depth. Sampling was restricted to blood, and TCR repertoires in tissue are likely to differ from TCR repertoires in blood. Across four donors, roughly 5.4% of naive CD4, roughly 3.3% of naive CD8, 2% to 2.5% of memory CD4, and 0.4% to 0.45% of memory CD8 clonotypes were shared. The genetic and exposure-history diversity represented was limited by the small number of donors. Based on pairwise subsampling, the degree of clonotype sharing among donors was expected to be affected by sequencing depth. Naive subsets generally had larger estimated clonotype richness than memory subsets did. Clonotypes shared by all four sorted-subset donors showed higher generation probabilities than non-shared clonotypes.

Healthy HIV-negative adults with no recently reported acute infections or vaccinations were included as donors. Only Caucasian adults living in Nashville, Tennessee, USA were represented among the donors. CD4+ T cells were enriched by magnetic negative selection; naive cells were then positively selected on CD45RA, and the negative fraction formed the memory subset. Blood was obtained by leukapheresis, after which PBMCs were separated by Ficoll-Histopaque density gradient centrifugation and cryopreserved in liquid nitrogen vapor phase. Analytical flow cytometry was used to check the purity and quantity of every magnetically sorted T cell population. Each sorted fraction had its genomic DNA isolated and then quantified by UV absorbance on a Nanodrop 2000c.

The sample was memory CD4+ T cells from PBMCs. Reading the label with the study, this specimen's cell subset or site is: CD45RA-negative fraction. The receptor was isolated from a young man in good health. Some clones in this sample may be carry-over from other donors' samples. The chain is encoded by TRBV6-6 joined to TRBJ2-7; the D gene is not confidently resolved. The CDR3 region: CASSPRQDYEQYF. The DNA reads TGTGCCAGCAGCCCCCGCCAGGACTACGAGCAGTACTTC.